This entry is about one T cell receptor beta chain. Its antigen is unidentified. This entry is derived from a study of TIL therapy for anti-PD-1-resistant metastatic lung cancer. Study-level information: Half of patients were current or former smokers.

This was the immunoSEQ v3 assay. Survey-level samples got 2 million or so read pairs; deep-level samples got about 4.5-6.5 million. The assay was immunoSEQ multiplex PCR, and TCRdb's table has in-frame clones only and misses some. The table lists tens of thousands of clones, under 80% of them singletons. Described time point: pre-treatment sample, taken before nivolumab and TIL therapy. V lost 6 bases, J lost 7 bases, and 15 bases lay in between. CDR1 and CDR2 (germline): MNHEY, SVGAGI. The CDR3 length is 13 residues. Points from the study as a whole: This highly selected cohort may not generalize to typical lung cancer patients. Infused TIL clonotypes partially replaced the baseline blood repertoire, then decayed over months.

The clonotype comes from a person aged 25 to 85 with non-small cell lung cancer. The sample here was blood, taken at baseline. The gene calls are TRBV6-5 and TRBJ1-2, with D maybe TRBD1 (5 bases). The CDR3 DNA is TGTGCCAGCAGGGACGGAGGGGCAGGTGGCTACACCTTC. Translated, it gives CASRDGGAGGYTF.